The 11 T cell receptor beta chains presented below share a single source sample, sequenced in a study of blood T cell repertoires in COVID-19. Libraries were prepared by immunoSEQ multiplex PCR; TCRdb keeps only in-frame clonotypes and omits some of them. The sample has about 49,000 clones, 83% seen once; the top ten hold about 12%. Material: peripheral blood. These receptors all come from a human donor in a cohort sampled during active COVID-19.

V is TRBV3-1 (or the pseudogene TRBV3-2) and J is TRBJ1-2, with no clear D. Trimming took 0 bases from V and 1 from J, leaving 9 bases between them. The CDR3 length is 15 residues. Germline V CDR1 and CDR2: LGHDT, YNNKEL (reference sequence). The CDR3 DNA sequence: TGTGCCAGCAGCCAAGAAGATCGGGGTAACTATGGCTACACCTTC. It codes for CASSQEDRGNYGYTF.

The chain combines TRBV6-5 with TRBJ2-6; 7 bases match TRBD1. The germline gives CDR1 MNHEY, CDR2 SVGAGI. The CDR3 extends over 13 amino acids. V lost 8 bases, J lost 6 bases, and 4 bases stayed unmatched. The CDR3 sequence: CASLGTVANVLTF. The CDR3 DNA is TGTGCCAGCCTAGGGACAGTGGCCAACGTCCTGACTTTC.

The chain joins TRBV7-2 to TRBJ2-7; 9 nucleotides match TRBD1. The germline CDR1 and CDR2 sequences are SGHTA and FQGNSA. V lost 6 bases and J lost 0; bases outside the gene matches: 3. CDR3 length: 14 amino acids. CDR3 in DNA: TGTGCCAGCAGAACAGGGGGCTCCTCCTACGAGCAGTACTTC. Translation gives CASRTGGSSYEQYF.

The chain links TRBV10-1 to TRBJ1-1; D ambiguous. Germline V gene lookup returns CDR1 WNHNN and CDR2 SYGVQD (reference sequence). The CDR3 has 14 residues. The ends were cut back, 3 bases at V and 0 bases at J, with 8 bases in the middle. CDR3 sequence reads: CASSDGVLNTEAFF. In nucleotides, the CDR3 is TGCGCCAGCAGTGACGGGGTCCTGAACACTGAAGCTTTCTTT.

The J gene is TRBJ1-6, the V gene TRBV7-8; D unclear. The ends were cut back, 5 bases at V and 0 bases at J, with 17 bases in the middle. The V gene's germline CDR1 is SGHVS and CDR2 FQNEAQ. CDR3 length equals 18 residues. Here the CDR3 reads CASSQTREYSSYNSPLHF. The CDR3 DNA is TGTGCCAGCAGCCAGACCCGGGAATATAGCTCCTATAATTCACCCCTCCACTTT.

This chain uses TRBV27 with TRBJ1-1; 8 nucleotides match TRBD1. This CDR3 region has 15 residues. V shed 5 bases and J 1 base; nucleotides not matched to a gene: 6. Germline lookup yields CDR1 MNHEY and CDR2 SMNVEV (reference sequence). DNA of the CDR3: TGTGCCAGCAGTCCCTCAGGGACAGGGAACACTGAAGCTTTCTTT. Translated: CASSPSGTGNTEAFF.

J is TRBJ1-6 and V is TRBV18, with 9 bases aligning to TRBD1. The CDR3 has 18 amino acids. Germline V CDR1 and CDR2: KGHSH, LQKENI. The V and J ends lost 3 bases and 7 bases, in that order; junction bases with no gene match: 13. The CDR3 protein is CASSPGQGGVTGNSPLHF. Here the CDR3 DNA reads TGTGCCAGCTCACCGGGACAGGGAGGAGTGACGGGGAATTCACCCCTCCACTTT.

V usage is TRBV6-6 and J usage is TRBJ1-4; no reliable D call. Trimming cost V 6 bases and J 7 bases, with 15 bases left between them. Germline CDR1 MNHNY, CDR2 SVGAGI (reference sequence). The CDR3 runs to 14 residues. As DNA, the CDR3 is TGTGCCAGCAGCACGAGAGAGGGTCGTGAAAAACTGTTTTTT. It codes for CASSTREGREKLFF.

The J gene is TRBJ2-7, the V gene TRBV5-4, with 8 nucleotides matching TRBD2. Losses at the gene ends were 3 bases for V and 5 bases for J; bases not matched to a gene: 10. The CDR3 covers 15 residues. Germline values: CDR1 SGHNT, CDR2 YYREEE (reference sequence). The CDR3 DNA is TGTGCCAGCAGCTCCGGCGGGACTAGTCTCCACGAGCAGTACTTC. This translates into CASSSGGTSLHEQYF.

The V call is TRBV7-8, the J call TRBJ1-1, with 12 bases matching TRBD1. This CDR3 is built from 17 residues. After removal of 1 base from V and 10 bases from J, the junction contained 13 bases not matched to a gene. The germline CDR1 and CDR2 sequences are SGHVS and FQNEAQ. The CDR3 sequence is CASSLDSGQGARGGAFF. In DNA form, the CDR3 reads TGTGCCAGCAGCTTAGACTCGGGACAGGGGGCGCGAGGAGGAGCTTTCTTT.

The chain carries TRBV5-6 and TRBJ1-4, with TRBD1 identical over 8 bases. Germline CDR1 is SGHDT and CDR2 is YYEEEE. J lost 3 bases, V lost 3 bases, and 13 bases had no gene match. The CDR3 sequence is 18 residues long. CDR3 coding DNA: TGTGCCAGCAGCTCTCCCGGACAGGGAAGGACCCCTAATGAAAAACTGTTTTTT. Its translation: CASSSPGQGRTPNEKLFF. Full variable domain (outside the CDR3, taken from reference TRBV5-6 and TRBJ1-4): DAGVTQSPTHLIKTRGQQVTLRCSPKSGHDTVSWYQQALGQGPQFIFQYYEEEERQRGNFPDRFSGHQFPNYSSELNVNALLLGDSALYLCASSSPGQGRTPNEKLFFGSGTQLSVL.